A selection of T cell receptor beta chains follows, all from one sample in a study of CD8 T cells in Susac syndrome. TCRdb itself ran the immunoSEQ multiplex PCR reads through MiXCR, one entry per CDR3 protein. This table holds fewer than 150,000 distinct CDR3 sequences, under 95% found once. The sample consisted of CD8+ T cells from PBMCs. The source is a human donor with multiple sclerosis. Both conserved end residues are part of each CDR3. The D gene is left open where the match is weak. A clone size is listed for some rows: how often the clone was seen (once, few, many), or a class if it is expanded.

-,once,TRBV30,TRBJ1-2,TGTGCCTGGATGGTTGAGGAGCCTTATGGCTACACCTTC,CAWMVEEPYGYTF
-,-,TRBV11-2,TRBJ2-1,TGTGCCAGCAGCTTAGATAAGACAGGGCAGTTCTTC,CASSLDKTGQFF
-,once,TRBV29-1,TRBJ1-1,TGCAGCGGTTCAGGGACTCCTGAAGCTTTCTTT,CSGSGTPEAFF
-,-,TRBV3-1,TRBJ1-2,TGTGCCAGCAGCCAAGATTGGACGGAACTGAACTATGGCTACACCTTC,CASSQDWTELNYGYTF
-,-,TRBV29-1,TRBJ1-1,TGCAGCGTTGAAGATCCGGGGGGGTTTACTGAAGCTTTCTTT,CSVEDPGGFTEAFF
-,-,TRBV7-2,TRBJ2-7,TGTGCCAGCAGCTTAAGTCGCCAGGGAAACGAGCAGTACTTC,CASSLSRQGNEQYF
TRBD1,-,TRBV30,TRBJ2-7,TGTGCCTGCCTTACAGGGGTCTCCTACGAGCAGTACTTC,CACLTGVSYEQYF
-,-,TRBV6-2/TRBV6-3,TRBJ1-1,TGTGCCAGCCGATTCGGCCCGAACACTGAAGCTTTCTTT,CASRFGPNTEAFF
-,-,TRBV2,TRBJ2-7,TGTGCCAGCAGTCCTACAGGGACTTACCACGAGCAGTACTTC,CASSPTGTYHEQYF
-,-,TRBV28,TRBJ2-3,TGTGCCAGCAGAACGCAGGGTTCAGATACGCAGTATTTT,CASRTQGSDTQYF
-,-,TRBV27,TRBJ2-7,TGTGCCAGCAGTCTCCGGGGAGCGGCCTACGAGCAGTACTTC,CASSLRGAAYEQYF
-,-,TRBV6-1,TRBJ2-2,TGTGCCAGCAGTGAAGGACTAGACACCGGGGAGCTGTTTTTT,CASSEGLDTGELFF
TRBD1,-,TRBV7-9,TRBJ2-7,TGTGCCAGCAGCTCCACAGGGGGACTGAACTACGAGCAGTACTTC,CASSSTGGLNYEQYF
-,-,TRBV20-1,TRBJ2-2,TGCAGTGCTGACCCCACGGGCACCGGGGAGCTGTTTTTT,CSADPTGTGELFF
-,-,TRBV27,TRBJ2-7,TGTGCCAGCAGTTTTCCGGGAGATGAGCAGTACTTC,CASSFPGDEQYF
-,-,TRBV5-1,TRBJ2-7,TGCGCCAGCAGCGCGTGGGGCAAAGGGGATCCATCGGACGAGCAGTACTTC,CASSAWGKGDPSDEQYF
TRBD2,-,TRBV4-3,TRBJ2-1,TGCGCCAGCAGCCAAGATAAATCAGCGGGAGTTTTTCGTGAGCAGTTCTTC,CASSQDKSAGVFREQFF
-,-,TRBV5-6,TRBJ1-2,TGTGCCAGCAGCTTGGGGGACGAGAGTGGCTACACCTTC,CASSLGDESGYTF
-,-,TRBV29-1,TRBJ1-2,TGCAGCGTTGAAGCTTCCGGGAACTATGGCTACACCTTC,CSVEASGNYGYTF
TRBD2,-,TRBV2,TRBJ2-3,TGTGCCAGCGCAACTCCCGGGACTAGCGTTACAGATACGCAGTATTTT,CASATPGTSVTDTQYF
-,-,TRBV6-5,TRBJ2-2,TGTGCCAGCAGTTGGACCCTCGAGGACGCCGGGGAGCTGTTTTTT,CASSWTLEDAGELFF
TRBD2,once,TRBV20-1,TRBJ2-7,TGCAGTGCTAGAACCCCGGGACTAGCGGGAATCGAGCAGTACTTC,CSARTPGLAGIEQYF
TRBD2,-,TRBV6-2/TRBV6-3,TRBJ2-3,TGTGCCAGCAGTTCAGGACTAGCGGGAGTCGGCGATACGCAGTATTTT,CASSSGLAGVGDTQYF
TRBD1,-,TRBV24-1,TRBJ1-5,TGTGCCACCAGTGATTCCGGGACAGGGTGGGATCAGCCCCAGCATTTT,CATSDSGTGWDQPQHF
-,-,TRBV7-9,TRBJ2-1,TGTGCCAGCAGCCTCCAGGCCCAGCAGTTCTTC,CASSLQAQQFF
TRBD2,-,TRBV7-9,TRBJ2-3,TGTGCCAGCAGCTTAAGTGTAAGCGGGAGGGGCACAGATACGCAGTATTTT,CASSLSVSGRGTDTQYF